These 26 T cell receptor beta chains were all obtained from the same sample, sequenced in a study of blood T cell repertoires in COVID-19. The protocol was immunoSEQ multiplex PCR, while the TCRdb copy is restricted to in-frame clones and leaves out a portion. The table includes about 59,000 clones, approximately 80% detected once. Material: peripheral blood. These receptors all stem from a man aged 60 to 75 with acute or convalescent COVID-19.

This chain uses TRBV5-4 with TRBJ1-2; 7 bases are a match to TRBD1. V trimming: 0 bases; J trimming: 7 bases; junction bases outside the gene matches: 9. The CDR3 runs 15 residues. The germline CDR1 and CDR2 sequences are SGHNT and YYREEE (reference sequence). The CDR3 protein is CASSLAWTGESGYTF. Here the CDR3 DNA reads TGTGCCAGCAGCTTGGCTTGGACAGGAGAGTCTGGCTACACCTTC.

This clone has only a few counts. V usage is TRBV5-4 and J usage is TRBJ1-3; 7 bases line up with TRBD1. Trimming at V came to 4 bases and at J to 2 bases, leaving 3 bases not matched to a gene. Germline V lookup: CDR1 SGHNT, CDR2 YYREEE (reference sequence). The CDR3 totals 14 residues. CDR3 loop: CASSPGTAGNTIYF. In DNA, the CDR3 is TGTGCCAGCAGCCCAGGGACAGCTGGAAACACCATATATTTT.

V is TRBV11-2 and J is TRBJ2-3; TRBD1 agrees at 10 bases. CDR1 and CDR2 (germline): SGHAT, FQNNGV. Trimming at V came to 4 bases and at J to 5 bases, leaving 9 bases not matched to a gene. This CDR3 is 16 amino acids long. The CDR3 DNA reads TGTGCCAGCAGCTATGGTGACAGGGGGCAAGAAGATACGCAGTATTTT. Translation gives CASSYGDRGQEDTQYF.

The chain couples TRBV9 to TRBJ2-7, with a tentative D call TRBD1 (5 bases). Trimming shortened V by 0 bases and J by 7 bases, and 14 bases separated the two germline ends. CDR3 length: 14 amino acids. Germline V gives CDR1 SGDLS, CDR2 YYNGEE. CDR3 coding DNA: TGTGCCAGCAGCGTAGCTACAGGCTGGGATGAGCAGTACTTC. Its protein product is CASSVATGWDEQYF.

This chain uses TRBV7-9 with TRBJ2-7; TRBD1 agrees at 10 bases. The CDR3 has 15 residues. Per the germline V gene, CDR1 is SEHNR and CDR2 is FQNEAQ (reference sequence). The J segment lost 5 bases and the V segment lost 5 bases, leaving 9 bases of the junction unmatched. CDR3: CASSARGQGINEQYF. CDR3 DNA: TGTGCCAGCAGCGCTAGGGGACAGGGGATTAACGAGCAGTACTTC.

V and J are TRBV7-9 and TRBJ2-5, with 11 positions matching TRBD1. Trimming took 0 bases from V and 5 from J; bases not matched to a gene: 2. The germline V gene encodes CDR1 SEHNR and CDR2 FQNEAQ (reference sequence). The CDR3 length is 15 residues. The chain's CDR3 is CASSLADRGLETQYF. The CDR3 DNA follows: TGTGCCAGCAGCTTAGCGGACAGGGGGCTGGAGACCCAGTACTTC.

This clone was picked up a small number of times. This chain connects TRBV2 to TRBJ2-5; 9 bases line up with TRBD2. J lost 3 bases, V lost 7 bases, and 12 bases had no gene match. Per germline, CDR1 SNHLY and CDR2 FYNNEI. The CDR3 is 16 residues long. This CDR3 reads CASKASGVWIEETQYF. The CDR3 coding sequence is TGTGCCAGCAAGGCTAGCGGGGTTTGGATTGAAGAGACCCAGTACTTC.

The genes are TRBV19 and TRBJ1-6; D is unresolved. The germline V gene encodes CDR1 LNHDA and CDR2 SQIVND (reference sequence). This CDR3 is built from 13 residues. Trimming removed 7 bases at V and 7 bases at J, with 11 bases between. The CDR3 sequence: CASNGRGNSPLHF. The CDR3, as DNA: TGTGCCAGTAACGGGCGGGGAAATTCACCCCTCCACTTT.

The chain is built from TRBV29-1 and TRBJ1-1; TRBD1 matches at 7 bases. The V gene's germline CDR1 is SQVTM and CDR2 ANQGSEA. The CDR3 spans 16 residues. The CDR3 loop is CSMSGREGTANTEAFF. The CDR3 DNA reads TGCAGTATGTCCGGTCGGGAAGGGACAGCAAACACTGAAGCTTTCTTT.

J is TRBJ1-1 and V is TRBV3-1 (or the pseudogene TRBV3-2); D might be TRBD1 (5 bases). CDR1 is LGHDT, CDR2 YNNKEL, per germline (reference sequence). V was trimmed by 0 bases and J by 2 bases, leaving 13 bases between them. The CDR3 has 16 residues. CDR3 sequence: CASSQDLIGVNTEAFF. CDR3 coding DNA: TGTGCCAGCAGCCAAGATCTCATAGGGGTTAACACTGAAGCTTTCTTT.

The gene calls are TRBV19 and TRBJ2-7; possible D gene TRBD1, 6 bases. Germline loops: CDR1 LNHDA, CDR2 SQIVND (reference sequence). V dropped 7 bases and J dropped 1 base, with 14 bases sitting between them. The CDR3 spans 14 residues. CDR3 coding DNA: TGTGCCAGTACCGATAGTGACAGGTCCTACGAGCAGTACTTC. It is translated as CASTDSDRSYEQYF.

The rearrangement links TRBV7-9 to TRBJ1-5; 8 bases are a match to TRBD1. Trimming cost V 5 bases and J 1 base; bases outside gene matches: 1. This CDR3 contains 14 residues. Germline CDR1 is SEHNR and CDR2 is FQNEAQ (reference sequence). The CDR3 coding sequence is TGTGCCAGCAGCCGACAGGGGAGCAATCAGCCCCAGCATTTT. This codes for CASSRQGSNQPQHF.

The chain is built from TRBV19 and TRBJ2-2; no definite D call. CDR1 and CDR2 (germline): LNHDA, SQIVND (reference sequence). This CDR3 contains 13 residues. Trimming removed 3 bases at V and 4 bases at J, with 6 bases between. In DNA, the CDR3 is TGTGCCAGTAGTATGGTCGGCACCGGGGAGCTGTTTTTT. This encodes CASSMVGTGELFF.

The chain employs TRBV6-6 and TRBJ2-1, with D possibly matching TRBD1 (6 bases). CDR3 length: 15 amino acids. From germline, CDR1 is MNHNY and CDR2 SVGAGI (reference sequence). Trimming took 0 bases from V and 2 from J, leaving 8 bases between them. CDR3 nucleotide sequence: TGTGCCAGCAGTTACTCAGGACAGACCTACAATGAGCAGTTCTTC. It is translated as CASSYSGQTYNEQFF.

The V call is TRBV3-1 (or the pseudogene TRBV3-2), the J call TRBJ2-1; D perhaps matches TRBD2 (5 bases). Germline values: CDR1 LGHDT, CDR2 YNNKEL (reference sequence). This CDR3 has 17 amino acids. Between the trimmed V and J ends, which lost 4 bases and 0 bases, there was a span of 16 bases. CDR3 in DNA: TGTGCCAGCAGCCCCCGGGCTAGCCTGAGCTCCTACAATGAGCAGTTCTTC. Translated, it gives CASSPRASLSSYNEQFF.

This clone is a singleton in its sample. V and J are TRBV12-2 and TRBJ1-6; the table's D call, TRBD1, was not checked against the DNA. TRBV12-2 is a pseudogene. The CDR3 contains 18 residues. In DNA, the CDR3 is TGTGCAAGTCGCTTAGCTCCCGGCGGGACAGATAATAATTCACCCCTCCACTTT. Protein sequence: CASRLAPGGTDNNSPLHF.

This rearrangement joins TRBV19 to TRBJ1-1; D remains ambiguous. This CDR3 is built from 15 residues. CDR1 LNHDA and CDR2 SQIVND come from the germline V gene (reference sequence). V was cut by 1 base and J by 3 bases, with 12 bases left in between. CDR3 DNA sequence: TGTGCCAGTAGTATAGTGATGAGCGGGGACACTGAAGCTTTCTTT. Translated, it gives CASSIVMSGDTEAFF.

CDR3 protein: CASSFKLPTGLQVGANVLTF. CDR3 in DNA: TGTGCCAGCAGTTTTAAGTTGCCAACAGGCCTTCAGGTAGGGGCCAACGTCCTGACTTTC. The genes are TRBV5-5 and TRBJ2-6, with D possibly TRBD1 on 5 matching bases. The CDR3 is made up of 20 amino acids. Trimming removed 5 bases from V and 4 bases from J, with 28 bases in between. Germline V lookup: CDR1 SGHKS, CDR2 YYEKEE (reference sequence).

This chain connects TRBV7-2 to TRBJ1-3, with TRBD1 matching 10 bases. After removal of 4 bases from V and 8 bases from J, the junction contained 8 bases not matched to a gene. The CDR3 loop spans 15 amino acids. From germline, CDR1 is SGHTA and CDR2 FQGNSA. Written as DNA, the CDR3 is TGTGCCAGCAGCTCCGGGACAGGGGTTGGTTACACCATATATTTT. This sequence encodes CASSSGTGVGYTIYF.

This clone appeared a few times. The V gene is TRBV5-1, the J gene TRBJ2-3; 14 nucleotides agree with TRBD2. CDR1 and CDR2 (germline): SGHRS, YFSETQ. The CDR3 is 15 amino acids. With 4 bases clipped from V and 6 bases from J, the junction kept 4 bases outside the gene matches. The CDR3 nucleotides are TGCGCCAGCAGCCCGACTAGCGGGGGGGAGGATACGCAGTATTTT. Protein sequence: CASSPTSGGEDTQYF.

This clone was recorded once. The V and J genes are TRBV6-5 and TRBJ2-5, with 7 bases lining up with TRBD2. Unmatched junction bases numbered 7, after V lost 4 bases and J lost 5 bases. The CDR3 consists of 14 residues. Germline V lookup: CDR1 MNHEY, CDR2 SVGAGI. CDR3 sequence reads: CASSSPASGETQYF. The CDR3, as DNA: TGTGCCAGCAGTTCCCCAGCTAGCGGTGAGACCCAGTACTTC.

The gene calls are TRBV5-4 and TRBJ1-3; TRBD1 matches at 7 bases. V shed 0 bases and J 3 bases; nucleotides not matched to a gene: 6. Germline lookup yields CDR1 SGHNT and CDR2 YYREEE (reference sequence). The CDR3 is made up of 16 amino acids. CDR3 bases: TGTGCCAGCAGCTTGGATCAGGGGGAAGGTGGAAACACCATATATTTT. Translation: CASSLDQGEGGNTIYF.

In its sample, this clone was seen once. V and J are TRBV3-1 (or the pseudogene TRBV3-2) and TRBJ2-2; the D gene is possibly TRBD2 (6 bases). V was clipped by 2 bases and J by 8 bases, with 12 bases between them. This CDR3 spans 14 amino acids. Per germline, CDR1 LGHDT and CDR2 YNNKEL (reference sequence). The CDR3 loop is CASSQLVSGGELFF. The CDR3 bases are TGTGCCAGCAGCCAATTGGTCAGCGGGGGGGAGCTGTTTTTT.

J is TRBJ2-1 and V is TRBV6-6; 7 bases line up with TRBD1. J was trimmed by 7 bases and V by 7 bases; bases with no gene match: 16. The CDR3 loop spans 16 amino acids. Germline CDR1 reads MNHNY; CDR2 reads SVGAGI (reference sequence). CDR3 nucleotides: TGTGCCAGCACCGAGACAGGGCGTGGACAGAGTAATGAGCAGTTCTTC. Amino acid sequence: CASTETGRGQSNEQFF.

This clone was detected a few times. The CDR3 loop is CASSLDTAPEAFF. CDR3 sequence (DNA): TGTGCCAGCAGTCTCGACACAGCCCCTGAAGCTTTCTTT. This rearrangement joins TRBV28 to TRBJ1-1; D not resolved. The V and J ends lost 5 bases and 6 bases respectively, with 13 bases between them. The CDR3 runs to 13 residues. The germline gives CDR1 MDHEN, CDR2 SYDVKM.

V usage is TRBV19 and J usage is TRBJ1-1, with D unclear. CDR3 length: 14 residues. Trimming pared 1 base from V and 1 base from J, leaving 7 bases between. Germline V gives CDR1 LNHDA, CDR2 SQIVND (reference sequence). CDR3 sequence: CASSIVAGNTEAFF. CDR3 coding DNA: TGTGCCAGTAGTATAGTCGCGGGGAACACTGAAGCTTTCTTT.